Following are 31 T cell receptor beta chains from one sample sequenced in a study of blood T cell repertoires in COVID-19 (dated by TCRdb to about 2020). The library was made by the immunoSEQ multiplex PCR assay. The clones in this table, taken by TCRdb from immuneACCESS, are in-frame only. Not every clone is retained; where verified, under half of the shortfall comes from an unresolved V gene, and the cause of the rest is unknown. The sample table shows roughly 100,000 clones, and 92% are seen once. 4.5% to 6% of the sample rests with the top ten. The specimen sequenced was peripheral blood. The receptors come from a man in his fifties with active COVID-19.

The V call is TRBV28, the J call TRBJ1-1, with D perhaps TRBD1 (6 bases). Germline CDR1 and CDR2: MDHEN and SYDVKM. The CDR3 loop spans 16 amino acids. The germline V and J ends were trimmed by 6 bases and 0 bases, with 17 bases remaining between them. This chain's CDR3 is CASSPPTGSLNTEAFF. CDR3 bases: TGTGCCAGCAGCCCACCAACAGGGTCCCTGAACACTGAAGCTTTCTTT.

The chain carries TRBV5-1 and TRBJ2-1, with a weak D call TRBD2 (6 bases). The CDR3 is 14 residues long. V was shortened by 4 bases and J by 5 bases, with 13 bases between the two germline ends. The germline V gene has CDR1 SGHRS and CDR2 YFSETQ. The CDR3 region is CASSTGGPDNEQFF. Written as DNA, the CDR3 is TGCGCCAGCAGCACCGGAGGGCCCGACAATGAGCAGTTCTTC.

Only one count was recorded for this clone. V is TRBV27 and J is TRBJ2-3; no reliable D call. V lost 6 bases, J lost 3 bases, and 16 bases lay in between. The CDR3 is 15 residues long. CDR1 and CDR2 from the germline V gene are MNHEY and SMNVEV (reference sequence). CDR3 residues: CASSVGGTTTDTQYF. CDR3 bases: TGTGCCAGCAGCGTCGGTGGTACTACGACAGATACGCAGTATTTT.

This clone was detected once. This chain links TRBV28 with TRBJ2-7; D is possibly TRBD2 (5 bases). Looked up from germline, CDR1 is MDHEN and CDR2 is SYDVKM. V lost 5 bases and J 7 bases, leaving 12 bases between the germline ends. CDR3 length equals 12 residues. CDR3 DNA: TGTGCCAGCAGTCGAGGGCGTGAGGAGCAGTACTTC. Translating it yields CASSRGREEQYF.

The CDR3, as DNA: TGCGCCAGCAGCTTTACACGGGTCTTCGGCAATGAGCAGTTCTTC. Translating gives CASSFTRVFGNEQFF. This sequence joins TRBV5-1 and TRBJ2-1; no clear D. Trimming pared 2 bases from V and 6 bases from J, leaving 15 bases between. The germline gives CDR1 SGHRS, CDR2 YFSETQ. The CDR3 is 15 residues long.

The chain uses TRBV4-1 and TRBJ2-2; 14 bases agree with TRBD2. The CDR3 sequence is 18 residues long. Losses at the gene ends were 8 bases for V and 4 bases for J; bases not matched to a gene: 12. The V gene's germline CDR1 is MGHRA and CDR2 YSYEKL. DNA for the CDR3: TGCGCCAGCGGAACCGGGACTAGCGGGAGAGTAGGCACCGGGGAGCTGTTTTTT. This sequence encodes CASGTGTSGRVGTGELFF.

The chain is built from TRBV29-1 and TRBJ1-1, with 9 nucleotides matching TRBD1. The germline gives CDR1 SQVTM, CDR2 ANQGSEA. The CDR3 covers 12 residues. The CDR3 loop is CNVQGANTEAFF. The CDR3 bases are TGCAACGTACAGGGGGCGAACACTGAAGCTTTCTTT.

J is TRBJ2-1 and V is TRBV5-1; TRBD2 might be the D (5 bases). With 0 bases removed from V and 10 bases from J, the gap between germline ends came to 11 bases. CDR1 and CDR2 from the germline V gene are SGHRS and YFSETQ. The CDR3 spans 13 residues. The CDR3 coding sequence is TGCGCCAGCAGCTTGGTTCGGGATGGCGAGCAGTTCTTC. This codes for CASSLVRDGEQFF.

For the CDR3, the DNA is TGTGCCAGCAGTTACTCGGGTACAGCCAGCTCCTACGAGCAGTACTTC. It specifies CASSYSGTASSYEQYF. J is TRBJ2-7 and V is TRBV6-5; no definite D call. The length of the CDR3 is 16 residues. With 0 bases removed from V and 0 bases from J, the gap between germline ends came to 12 bases. Per germline, CDR1 MNHEY and CDR2 SVGAGI.

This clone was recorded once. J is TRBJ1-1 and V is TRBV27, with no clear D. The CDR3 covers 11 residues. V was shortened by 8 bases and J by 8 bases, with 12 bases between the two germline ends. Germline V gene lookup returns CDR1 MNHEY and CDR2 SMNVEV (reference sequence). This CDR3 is CASRHSAEAFF. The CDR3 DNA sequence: TGTGCCAGCCGACATTCTGCCGAAGCTTTCTTT.

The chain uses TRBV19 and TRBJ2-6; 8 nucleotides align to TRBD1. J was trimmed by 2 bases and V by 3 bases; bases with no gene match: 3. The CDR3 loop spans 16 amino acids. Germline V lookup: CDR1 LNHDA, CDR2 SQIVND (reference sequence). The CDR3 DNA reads TGTGCCAGTAGTATGAGGGACAGGCCTGGGGCCAACGTCCTGACTTTC. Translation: CASSMRDRPGANVLTF.

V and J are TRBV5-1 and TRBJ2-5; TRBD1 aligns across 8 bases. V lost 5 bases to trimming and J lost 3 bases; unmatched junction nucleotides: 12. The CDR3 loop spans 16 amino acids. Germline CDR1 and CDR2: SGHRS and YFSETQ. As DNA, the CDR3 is TGCGCCAGCAGACGTCGGACAGGGTCAGGAGAAGAGACCCAGTACTTC. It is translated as CASRRRTGSGEETQYF. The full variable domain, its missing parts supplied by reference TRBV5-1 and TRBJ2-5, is KAGVTQTPRYLIKTRGQQVTLSCSPISGHRSVSWYQQTPGQGLQFLFEYFSETQRNKGNFPGRFSGRQFSNSRSEMNVSTLELGDSALYLCASRRRTGSGEETQYFGPGTRLLVL.

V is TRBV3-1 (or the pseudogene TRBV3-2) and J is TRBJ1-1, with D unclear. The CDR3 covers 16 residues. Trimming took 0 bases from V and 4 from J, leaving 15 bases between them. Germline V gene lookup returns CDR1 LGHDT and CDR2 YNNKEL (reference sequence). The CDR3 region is CASSQDRRVWVTEAFF. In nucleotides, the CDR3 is TGTGCCAGCAGCCAAGATAGGAGGGTTTGGGTCACTGAAGCTTTCTTT.

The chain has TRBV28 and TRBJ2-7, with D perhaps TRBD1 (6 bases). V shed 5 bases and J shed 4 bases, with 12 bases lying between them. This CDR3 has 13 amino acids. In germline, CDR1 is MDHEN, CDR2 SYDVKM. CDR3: CASSGGDRYEQYF. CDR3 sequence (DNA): TGTGCCAGCAGTGGGGGCGACAGGTACGAGCAGTACTTC.

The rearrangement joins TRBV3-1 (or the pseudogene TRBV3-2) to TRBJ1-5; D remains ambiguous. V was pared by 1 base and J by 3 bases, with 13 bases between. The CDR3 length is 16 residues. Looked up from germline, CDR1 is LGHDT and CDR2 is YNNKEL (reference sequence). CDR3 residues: CASSQGPRASNQPQHF. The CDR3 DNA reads TGTGCCAGCAGCCAAGGTCCCCGCGCGTCCAATCAGCCCCAGCATTTT.

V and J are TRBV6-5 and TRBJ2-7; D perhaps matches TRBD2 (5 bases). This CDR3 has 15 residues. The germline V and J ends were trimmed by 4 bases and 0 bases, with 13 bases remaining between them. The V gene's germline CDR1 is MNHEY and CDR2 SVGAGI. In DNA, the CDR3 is TGTGCCAGCAGTTCGCATGGAACTAGCTCCTACGAGCAGTACTTC. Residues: CASSSHGTSSYEQYF.

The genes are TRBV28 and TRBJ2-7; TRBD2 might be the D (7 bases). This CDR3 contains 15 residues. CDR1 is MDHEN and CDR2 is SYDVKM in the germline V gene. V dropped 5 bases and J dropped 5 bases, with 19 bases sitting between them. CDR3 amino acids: CASSQLGGLQNEQYF. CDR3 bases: TGTGCCAGCAGTCAATTGGGGGGGCTGCAGAACGAGCAGTACTTC.

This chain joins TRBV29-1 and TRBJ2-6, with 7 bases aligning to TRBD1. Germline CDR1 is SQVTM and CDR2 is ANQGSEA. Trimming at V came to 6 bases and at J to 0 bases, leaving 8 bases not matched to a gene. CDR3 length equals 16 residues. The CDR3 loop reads CSVGTAFLSGANVLTF. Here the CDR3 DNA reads TGCAGCGTAGGGACAGCATTTCTCTCTGGGGCCAACGTCCTGACTTTC.

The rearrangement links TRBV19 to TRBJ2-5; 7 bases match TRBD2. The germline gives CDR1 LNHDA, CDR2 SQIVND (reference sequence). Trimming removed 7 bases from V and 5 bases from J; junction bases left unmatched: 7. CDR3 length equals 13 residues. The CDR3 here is CASTPTGGETQYF. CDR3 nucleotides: TGTGCCAGTACCCCCACCGGGGGGGAGACCCAGTACTTC.

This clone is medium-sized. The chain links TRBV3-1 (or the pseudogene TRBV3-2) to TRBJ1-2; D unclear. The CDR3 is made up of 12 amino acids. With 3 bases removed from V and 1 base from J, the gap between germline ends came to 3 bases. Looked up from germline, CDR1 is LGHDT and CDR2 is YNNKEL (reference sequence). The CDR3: CASSHSNYGYTF. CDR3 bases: TGTGCCAGCAGCCACAGTAACTATGGCTACACCTTC.

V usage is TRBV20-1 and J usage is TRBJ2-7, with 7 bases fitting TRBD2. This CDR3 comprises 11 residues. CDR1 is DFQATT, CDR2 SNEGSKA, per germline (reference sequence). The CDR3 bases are TGCGGAGGCCAGCGGGATTACGAGCAGTACTTC. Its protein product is CGGQRDYEQYF.

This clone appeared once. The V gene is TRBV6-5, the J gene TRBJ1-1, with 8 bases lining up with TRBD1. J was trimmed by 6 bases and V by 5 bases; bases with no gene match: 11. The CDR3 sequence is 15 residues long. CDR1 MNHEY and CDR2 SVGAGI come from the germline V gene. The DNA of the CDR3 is TGTGCCAGCAGTCTACCCCTTGGACAGGGCTCTGAAGCTTTCTTT. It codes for CASSLPLGQGSEAFF.

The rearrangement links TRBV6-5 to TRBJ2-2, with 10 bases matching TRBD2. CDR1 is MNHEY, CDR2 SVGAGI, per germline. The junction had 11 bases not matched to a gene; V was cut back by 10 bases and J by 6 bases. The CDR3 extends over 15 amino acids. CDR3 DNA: TGTGCCACCCAATTGATAGCGGGAGGAGCCGGGGAGCTGTTTTTT. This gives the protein CATQLIAGGAGELFF.

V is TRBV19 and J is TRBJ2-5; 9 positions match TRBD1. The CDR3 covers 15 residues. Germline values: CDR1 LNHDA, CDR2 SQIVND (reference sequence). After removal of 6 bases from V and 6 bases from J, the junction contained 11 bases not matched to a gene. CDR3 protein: CASRDRGIGEQTQYF. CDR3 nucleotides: TGTGCCAGTAGGGACAGGGGTATCGGGGAACAGACCCAGTACTTC. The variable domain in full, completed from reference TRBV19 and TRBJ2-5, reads DGGITQSPKYLFRKEGQNVTLSCEQNLNHDAMYWYRQDPGQGLRLIYYSQIVNDFQKGDIAEGYSVSREKKESFPLTVTSAQKNPTAFYLCASRDRGIGEQTQYFGPGTRLLVL.

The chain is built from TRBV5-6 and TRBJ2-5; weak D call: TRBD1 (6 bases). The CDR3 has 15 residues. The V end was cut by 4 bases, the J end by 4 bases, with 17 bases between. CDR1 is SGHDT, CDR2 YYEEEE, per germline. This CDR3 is CASSHSGGLLETQYF. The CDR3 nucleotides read TGTGCCAGCAGCCACAGTGGGGGCCTCCTAGAGACCCAGTACTTC. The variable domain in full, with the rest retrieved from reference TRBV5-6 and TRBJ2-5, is DAGVTQSPTHLIKTRGQQVTLRCSPKSGHDTVSWYQQALGQGPQFIFQYYEEEERQRGNFPDRFSGHQFPNYSSELNVNALLLGDSALYLCASSHSGGLLETQYFGPGTRLLVL.

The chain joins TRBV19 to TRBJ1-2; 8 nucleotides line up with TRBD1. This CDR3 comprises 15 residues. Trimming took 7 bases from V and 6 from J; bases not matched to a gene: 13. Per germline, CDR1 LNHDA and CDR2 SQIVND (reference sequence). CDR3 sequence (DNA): TGTGCCAGTACTCAAAAAGGCGGGGACAGGAATGGCTACACCTTC. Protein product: CASTQKGGDRNGYTF.

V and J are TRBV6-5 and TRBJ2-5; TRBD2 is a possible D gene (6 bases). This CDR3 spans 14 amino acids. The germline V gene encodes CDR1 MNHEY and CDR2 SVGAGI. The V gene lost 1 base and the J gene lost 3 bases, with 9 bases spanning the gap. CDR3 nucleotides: TGTGCCAGCAGTTACTTTGGCGGGGAAGAGACCCAGTACTTC. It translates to CASSYFGGEETQYF.

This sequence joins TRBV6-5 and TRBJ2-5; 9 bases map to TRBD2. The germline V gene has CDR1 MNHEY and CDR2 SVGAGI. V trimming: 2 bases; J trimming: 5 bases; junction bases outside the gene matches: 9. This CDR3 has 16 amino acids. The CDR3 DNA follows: TGTGCCAGCAGTTACCCTCGAGCGGGGGGAAGCGAGACCCAGTACTTC. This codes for CASSYPRAGGSETQYF.

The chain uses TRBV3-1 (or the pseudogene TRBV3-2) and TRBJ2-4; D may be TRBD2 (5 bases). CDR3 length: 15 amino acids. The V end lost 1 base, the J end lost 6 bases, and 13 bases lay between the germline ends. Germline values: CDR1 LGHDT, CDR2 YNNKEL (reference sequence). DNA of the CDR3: TGTGCCAGCAGCCAAGCACCGGGATTACCAAACATTCAGTACTTC. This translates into CASSQAPGLPNIQYF.

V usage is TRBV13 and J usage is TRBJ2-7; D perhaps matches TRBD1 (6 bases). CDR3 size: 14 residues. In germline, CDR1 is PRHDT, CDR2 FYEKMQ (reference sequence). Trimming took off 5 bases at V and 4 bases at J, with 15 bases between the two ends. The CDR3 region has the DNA TGTGCCAGCAGCCGCCGGGACATAGTTTACGAGCAGTACTTC. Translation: CASSRRDIVYEQYF.

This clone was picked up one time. CDR3 DNA: TGTGCCAGTAGTATCGGTTCCAGAGGAGGGTCACCCCTCCACTTT. Encoded protein: CASSIGSRGGSPLHF. The rearrangement joins TRBV19 to TRBJ1-6; D gene uncertain. Germline CDR1 LNHDA, CDR2 SQIVND (reference sequence). CDR3 length equals 15 residues. Between the trimmed V and J ends, which lost 3 bases and 10 bases, there was a span of 16 bases.